This note documents a single TCR beta chain sequence. This sample was taken from a study of blood T cell repertoires in COVID-19. The overall study: Specimens from acute and convalescent COVID-19 originated in the United States, Italy and Spain.

Using immunoSEQ multiplex PCR, the repertoire was profiled, and TCRdb retains in-frame clones only, with some absent. The sample contains more than 300,000 clones, 85% to 90% of which appear only once. The CDR3 is made up of 16 amino acids. Germline V gives CDR1 GTSNPN, CDR2 SVGIG (reference sequence). The ends were cut back, 0 bases at V and 0 bases at J, with 12 bases in the middle. Material for sequencing was peripheral blood. The chain couples TRBV30 to TRBJ1-3, with D tentatively TRBD1 (5 bases). The receptor comes from a woman between 70 and 85 years old with COVID-19, enrolled during active disease. CDR3 nucleotides: TGTGCCTGGAGTGTTCGCGGGGGGAGCTCTGGAAACACCATATATTTT. Its protein is CAWSVRGGSSGNTIYF. Combining the CDR3 with reference TRBV30 and TRBJ1-3 gives the whole variable domain SQTIHQWPATLVQPVGSPLSLECTVEGTSNPNLYWYRQAAGRGLQLLFYSVGIGQISSEVPQNLSASRPQDRQFILSSKKLLLSDSGFYLCAWSVRGGSSGNTIYFGEGSWLTVV.